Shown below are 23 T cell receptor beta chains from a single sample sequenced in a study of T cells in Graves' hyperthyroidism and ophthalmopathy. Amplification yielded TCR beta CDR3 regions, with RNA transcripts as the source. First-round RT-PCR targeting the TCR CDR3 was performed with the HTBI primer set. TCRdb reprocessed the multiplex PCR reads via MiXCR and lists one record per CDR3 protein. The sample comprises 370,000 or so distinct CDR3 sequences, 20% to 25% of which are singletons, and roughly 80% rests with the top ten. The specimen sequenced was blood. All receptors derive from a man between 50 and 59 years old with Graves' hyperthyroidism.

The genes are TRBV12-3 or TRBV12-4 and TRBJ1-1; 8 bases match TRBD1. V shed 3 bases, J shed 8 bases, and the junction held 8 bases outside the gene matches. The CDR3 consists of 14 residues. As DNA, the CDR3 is TGTGCCAGCAGTTTGCAGGGGGCGCGGGGAGAAGCTTTCTTT. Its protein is CASSLQGARGEAFF.

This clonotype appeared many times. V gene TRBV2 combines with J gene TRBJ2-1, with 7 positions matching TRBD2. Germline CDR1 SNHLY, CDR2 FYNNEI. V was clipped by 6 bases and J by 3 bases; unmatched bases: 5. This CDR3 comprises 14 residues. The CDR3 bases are TGTGCCAGCAGGGCGGGAGTCGGCTACAATGAGCAGTTCTTC. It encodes CASRAGVGYNEQFF.

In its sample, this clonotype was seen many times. In DNA form, the CDR3 reads TGCAGTGCTAGAGATAATCGGGGGCTCACTGAAGCTTTCTTT. It is translated as CSARDNRGLTEAFF. The V and J genes are TRBV20-1 and TRBJ1-1; TRBD1 might be the D (6 bases). V dropped 0 bases and J dropped 4 bases, with 12 bases sitting between them. The CDR3 has 14 residues. Germline V gene sequence: CDR1 DFQATT, CDR2 SNEGSKA (reference sequence).

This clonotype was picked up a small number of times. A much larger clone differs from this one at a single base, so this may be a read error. For the CDR3, the DNA is TGTGCCACCAGCAGAGGCCAAGAGACCCAGCACTTC. Protein sequence: CATSRGQETQHF. V gene TRBV15 combines with J gene TRBJ2-5, with D unresolved. CDR3 length: 12 amino acids. CDR1 LNHNV and CDR2 YYDKDF come from the germline V gene (reference sequence). The whole variable domain, remainder taken from reference TRBV15 and TRBJ2-5, is DAMVIQNPRYQVTQFGKPVTLSCSQTLNHNVMYWYQQKSSQAPKLLFHYYDKDFNNEADTPDNFQSRRPNTSFCFLDIRSPGLGDTAMYLCATSRGQETQHFGPGTRLLVL.

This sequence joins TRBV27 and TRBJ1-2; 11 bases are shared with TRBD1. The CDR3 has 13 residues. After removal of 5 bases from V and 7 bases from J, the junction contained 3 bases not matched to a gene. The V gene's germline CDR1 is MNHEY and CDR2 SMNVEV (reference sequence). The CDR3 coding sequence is TGTGCCAGCAGTGAAGGACAGGGGGCTGGCTACACCTTC. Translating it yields CASSEGQGAGYTF.

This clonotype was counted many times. This CDR3 is CASSLEPGVNQPQHF. DNA for the CDR3: TGTGCCAGCAGTTTAGAACCAGGGGTCAATCAGCCCCAGCATTTT. The rearrangement links TRBV28 to TRBJ1-5; tentatively, D is TRBD1 (6 bases). The CDR3 runs 15 residues. The V gene's germline CDR1 is MDHEN and CDR2 SYDVKM. The V and J ends lost 2 bases and 3 bases respectively, with 11 bases between them.

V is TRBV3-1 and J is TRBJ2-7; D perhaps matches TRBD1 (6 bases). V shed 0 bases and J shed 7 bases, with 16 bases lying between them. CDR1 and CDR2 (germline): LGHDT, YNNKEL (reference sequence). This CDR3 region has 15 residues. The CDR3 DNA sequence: TGTGCCAGCAGCCAAGACAGACAGGTTTATATGGAGCAGTACTTC. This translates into CASSQDRQVYMEQYF.

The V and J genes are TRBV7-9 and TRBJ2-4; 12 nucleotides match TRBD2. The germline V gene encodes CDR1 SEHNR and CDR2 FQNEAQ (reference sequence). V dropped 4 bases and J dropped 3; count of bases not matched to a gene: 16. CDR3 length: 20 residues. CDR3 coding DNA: TGTGCCAGCAGCTCCCACGACGGGGGACTAGCGGGTTCCAGCAAAAACATTCAGTACTTC. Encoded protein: CASSSHDGGLAGSSKNIQYF.

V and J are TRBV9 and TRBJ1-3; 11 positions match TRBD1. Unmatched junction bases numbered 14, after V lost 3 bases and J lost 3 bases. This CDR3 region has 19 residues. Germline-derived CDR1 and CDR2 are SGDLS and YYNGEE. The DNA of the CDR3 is TGTGCCAGCAGCGCGACCTCCGGGACAGGGGGTTTTTATGGAAACACCATATATTTT. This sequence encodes CASSATSGTGGFYGNTIYF. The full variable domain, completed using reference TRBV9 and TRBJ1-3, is DSGVTQTPKHLITATGQRVTLRCSPRSGDLSVYWYQQSLDQGLQFLIQYYNGEERAKGNILERFSAQQFPDLHSELNLSSLELGDSALYFCASSATSGTGGFYGNTIYFGEGSWLTVV.

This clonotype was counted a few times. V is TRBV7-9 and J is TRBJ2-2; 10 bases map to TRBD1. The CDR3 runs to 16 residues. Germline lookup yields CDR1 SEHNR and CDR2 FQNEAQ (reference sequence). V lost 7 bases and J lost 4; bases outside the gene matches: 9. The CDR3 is CASNAAGTGVTGELFF. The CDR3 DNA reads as TGTGCCAGCAACGCCGCGGGGACAGGGGTCACCGGGGAGCTGTTTTTT.

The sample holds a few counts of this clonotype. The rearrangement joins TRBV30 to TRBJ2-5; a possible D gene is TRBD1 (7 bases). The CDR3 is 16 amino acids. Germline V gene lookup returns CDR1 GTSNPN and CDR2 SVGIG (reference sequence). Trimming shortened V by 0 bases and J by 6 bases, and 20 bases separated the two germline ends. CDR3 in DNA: TGTGCCTGGAGTGTTAGGAGGGCAGGGGGAGTGAAGACCCAGTACTTC. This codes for CAWSVRRAGGVKTQYF.

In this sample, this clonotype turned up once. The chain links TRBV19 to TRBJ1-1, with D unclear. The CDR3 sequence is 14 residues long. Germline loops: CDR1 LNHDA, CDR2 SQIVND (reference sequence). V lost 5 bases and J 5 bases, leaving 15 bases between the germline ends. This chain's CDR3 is CASSFRDMRTEAFF. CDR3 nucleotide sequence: TGTGCCAGTAGTTTCAGAGATATGAGGACTGAAGCTTTCTTT.

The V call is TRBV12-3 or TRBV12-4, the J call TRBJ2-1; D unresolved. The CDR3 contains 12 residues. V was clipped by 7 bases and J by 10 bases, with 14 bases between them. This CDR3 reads CASTFGSDEQFF. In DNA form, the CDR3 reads TGTGCCAGCACCTTCGGATCGGACGAGCAGTTCTTC.

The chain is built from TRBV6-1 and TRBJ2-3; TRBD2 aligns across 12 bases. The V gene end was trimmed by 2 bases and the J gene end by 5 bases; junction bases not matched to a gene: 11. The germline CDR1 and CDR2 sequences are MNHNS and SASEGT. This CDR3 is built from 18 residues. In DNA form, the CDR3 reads TGTGCCAGCAGTGAAACAGAGACTAGCGGGAGTATTCGAGATACGCAGTATTTT. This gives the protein CASSETETSGSIRDTQYF.

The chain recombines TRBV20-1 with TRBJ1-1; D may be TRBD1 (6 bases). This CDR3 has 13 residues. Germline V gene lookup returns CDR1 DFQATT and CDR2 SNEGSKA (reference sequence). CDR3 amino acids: CRAGTHVNTEAFF. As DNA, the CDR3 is TGCAGAGCCGGGACACACGTTAACACTGAAGCTTTCTTT.

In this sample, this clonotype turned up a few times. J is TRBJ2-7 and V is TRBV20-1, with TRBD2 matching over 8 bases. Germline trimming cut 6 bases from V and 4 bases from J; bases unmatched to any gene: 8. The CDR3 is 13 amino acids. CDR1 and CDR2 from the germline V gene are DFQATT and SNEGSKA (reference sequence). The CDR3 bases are TGCAGTGCCTCTGGGACTAGATTTTACGAGCAGTACTTC. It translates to CSASGTRFYEQYF.

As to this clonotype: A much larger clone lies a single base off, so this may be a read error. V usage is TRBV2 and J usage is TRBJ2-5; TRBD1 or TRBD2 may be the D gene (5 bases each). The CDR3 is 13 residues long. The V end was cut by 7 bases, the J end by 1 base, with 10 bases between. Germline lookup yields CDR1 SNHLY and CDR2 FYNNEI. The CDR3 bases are TGTGCCAGCAACCGGGACGGCCAAGAGACCCAGTACTTC. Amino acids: CASNRDGQETQYF.

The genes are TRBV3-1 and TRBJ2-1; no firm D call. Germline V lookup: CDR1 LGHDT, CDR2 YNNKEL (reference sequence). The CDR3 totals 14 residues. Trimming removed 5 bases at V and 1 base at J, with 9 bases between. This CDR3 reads CASSLDDSYNEQFF. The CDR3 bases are TGTGCCAGCAGCTTGGACGATTCCTACAATGAGCAGTTCTTC.

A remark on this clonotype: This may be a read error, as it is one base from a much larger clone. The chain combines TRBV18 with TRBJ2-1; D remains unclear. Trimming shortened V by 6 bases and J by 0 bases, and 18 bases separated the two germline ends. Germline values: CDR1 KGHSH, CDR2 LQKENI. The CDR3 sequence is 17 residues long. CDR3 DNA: TGTGCCAGCTCGCAACGCAGCGACATAGCCTCCTACAATGAGCAGTTCTTC. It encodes CASSQRSDIASYNEQFF.

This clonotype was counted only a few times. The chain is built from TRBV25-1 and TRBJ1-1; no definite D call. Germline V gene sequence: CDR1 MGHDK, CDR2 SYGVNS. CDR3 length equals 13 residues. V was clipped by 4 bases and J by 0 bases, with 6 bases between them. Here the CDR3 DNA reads TGTGCCAGCAGTGGCCACCTGAACACTGAAGCTTTCTTT. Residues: CASSGHLNTEAFF.

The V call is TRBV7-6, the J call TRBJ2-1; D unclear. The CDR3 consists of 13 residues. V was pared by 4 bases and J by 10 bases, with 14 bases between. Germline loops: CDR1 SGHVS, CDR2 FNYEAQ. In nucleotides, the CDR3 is TGTGCCAGCAGCTCCGAAGTCCAGACGGAGCAGTTCTTC. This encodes CASSSEVQTEQFF.

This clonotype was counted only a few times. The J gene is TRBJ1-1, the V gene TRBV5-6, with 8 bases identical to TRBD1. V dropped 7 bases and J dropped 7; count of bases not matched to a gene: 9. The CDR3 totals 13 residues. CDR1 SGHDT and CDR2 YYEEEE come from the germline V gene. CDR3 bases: TGTGCCAGCCAGACCGACAGGGGTCTTGAAGCTTTCTTT. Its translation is CASQTDRGLEAFF.

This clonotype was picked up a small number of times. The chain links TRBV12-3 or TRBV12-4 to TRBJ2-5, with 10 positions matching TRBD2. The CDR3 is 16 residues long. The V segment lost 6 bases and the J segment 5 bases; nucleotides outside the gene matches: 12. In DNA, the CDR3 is TGTGCCAGCAGCGAAAGGCTAGCGGGAGATCGGGAGACCCAGTACTTC. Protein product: CASSERLAGDRETQYF.